This TCR beta chain was obtained from a study of graft-versus-host responses after intestinal transplantation. This clone has a single count. No antigen is known for it. TCRdb's copy holds only in-frame clones and misses some; the assay was immunoSEQ multiplex PCR. The sample carries around 96,000 clones, more than 85% recorded once. The CDR3 consists of 15 residues. Germline V gene sequence: CDR1 SGDLS, CDR2 YYNGEE. V lost 0 bases and J lost 2; bases outside the gene matches: 4. The sequences come from unstimulated CD4+ T cells sorted from spleen or lymph node cells, collected before intestinal transplant. The chain uses TRBV9 and TRBJ2-7, with 8 bases that match TRBD2. This receptor was identified in a human donor who received an intestinal transplant. This CDR3 is CASSVAVGGAYEQYF. The CDR3 region has the DNA TGTGCCAGCAGCGTAGCCGTCGGGGGGGCCTACGAGCAGTACTTC.